One sample yielded the 14 T cell receptor beta chains listed below, sequenced in a study of graft-versus-host responses after intestinal transplantation. Assay used: immunoSEQ multiplex PCR; TCRdb lists only in-frame clones, some missing. The profile covers fewer than 150,000 clones, with approximately 94% appearing a single time and over 0.15% taken by the ten largest. What these receptors recognize is not known. Source: unstimulated CD4+ T cells sorted from spleen or lymph node cells, taken before intestinal transplant. These receptors originate from a human donor who received an intestinal transplant.

This clone came up once. The CDR3 DNA follows: TGTGCCAGTAGTATTCTAGGGACAGATTTCTATGGCTACACCTTC. This encodes CASSILGTDFYGYTF. The chain couples TRBV19 to TRBJ1-2, with 7 bases aligning to TRBD1. The CDR3 extends over 15 amino acids. Germline values: CDR1 LNHDA, CDR2 SQIVND (reference sequence). V dropped 3 bases and J dropped 4; count of bases not matched to a gene: 8.

The V gene is TRBV6-4, the J gene TRBJ1-6, with D unclear. The CDR3 contains 13 residues. With 2 bases removed from V and 8 bases from J, the gap between germline ends came to 7 bases. CDR1 MRHNA and CDR2 SNTAGT come from the germline V gene. This CDR3 is CASSDAEHSPLHF. The CDR3, as DNA: TGTGCCAGCAGTGACGCAGAGCATTCACCCCTCCACTTT.

The V and J genes are TRBV6-5 and TRBJ2-7; 10 bases map to TRBD1. The CDR3 contains 13 residues. The germline gives CDR1 MNHEY, CDR2 SVGAGI. The junction had 5 bases not matched to a gene; V was cut back by 5 bases and J by 7 bases. CDR3 residues: CASSRQGAWEQYF. CDR3 DNA: TGTGCCAGCAGTAGACAGGGGGCCTGGGAGCAGTACTTC.

The chain employs TRBV6-1 and TRBJ2-6, with TRBD2 matching over 7 bases. The germline CDR1 and CDR2 sequences are MNHNS and SASEGT. CDR3 length equals 15 residues. Trimming at V came to 6 bases and at J to 1 base, leaving 3 bases not matched to a gene. CDR3 nucleotide sequence: TGTGCCAGCAGAATGGGGGGGTCTGGGGCCAACGTCCTGACTTTC. As protein: CASRMGGSGANVLTF.

This clone was seen a single time. V gene TRBV2 combines with J gene TRBJ1-6, with 7 positions matching TRBD1. Germline V gene lookup returns CDR1 SNHLY and CDR2 FYNNEI. The CDR3 covers 13 residues. J lost 8 bases, V lost 8 bases, and 6 bases had no gene match. The CDR3 nucleotides are TGTGCCAGCGGGAGACAGGGAGATTCACCCCTCCACTTT. Translation gives CASGRQGDSPLHF.

The CDR3 region has the DNA TGTGCCAGCAGCCTCCCCATGACCGCGGGGGGTAAAGAGACCCAGTACTTC. Amino acid sequence: CASSLPMTAGGKETQYF. The gene calls are TRBV7-6 and TRBJ2-5; 8 positions agree with TRBD2. V was clipped by 5 bases and J by 3 bases; unmatched bases: 14. This CDR3 comprises 17 residues. The germline V gene encodes CDR1 SGHVS and CDR2 FNYEAQ.

V usage is TRBV6-5 and J usage is TRBJ2-7, with 7 bases that match TRBD2. The CDR3 loop spans 15 amino acids. Germline V gives CDR1 MNHEY, CDR2 SVGAGI. The V gene end was trimmed by 6 bases and the J gene end by 8 bases; junction bases not matched to a gene: 16. CDR3 loop: CASSPEGRGLRKQYF. CDR3 nucleotide sequence: TGTGCCAGCAGCCCCGAGGGGAGGGGATTAAGAAAGCAGTACTTC.

The gene calls are TRBV7-7 and TRBJ2-5, with D perhaps being TRBD1 or TRBD2 (5 bases each). The germline CDR1 and CDR2 sequences are SSHAT and FNYEAQ (reference sequence). The CDR3 is 11 residues long. With 8 bases removed from V and 1 base from J, the gap between germline ends came to 5 bases. The CDR3, as DNA: TGTGCCAGCGGGGGCCAAGAGACCCAGTACTTC. Amino acid sequence: CASGGQETQYF.

This sequence joins TRBV10-3 and TRBJ1-6, with TRBD1 matching over 9 bases. This CDR3 has 14 residues. The junction had 5 bases not matched to a gene; V was cut back by 4 bases and J by 10 bases. Germline CDR1 reads ENHRY; CDR2 reads SYGVKD. CDR3 sequence (DNA): TGTGCCATCAGTGGGGACAGGGCGGCCTCACCCCTCCACTTT. Residues: CAISGDRAASPLHF.

V gene TRBV5-1 combines with J gene TRBJ1-6, with a weak D call TRBD1 (6 bases). The CDR3 runs 15 residues. Germline loops: CDR1 SGHRS, CDR2 YFSETQ. V was pared by 0 bases and J by 10 bases, with 14 bases between. The CDR3 DNA reads as TGCGCCAGCAGCTTGGGGGGGGCTAGGCGGTCACCCCTCCACTTT. Protein product: CASSLGGARRSPLHF.

Comment on this clone: The sample contains more than one DNA sequence encoding this CDR3. The CDR3 loop is CASSLEGLGYTF. CDR3 sequence (DNA): TGCGCCAGCAGCTTGGAAGGACTCGGCTACACCTTC. This chain connects TRBV5-1 to TRBJ1-2; D ambiguous. The CDR3 consists of 12 residues. The V gene lost 0 bases and the J gene lost 8 bases, with 8 bases spanning the gap. Germline CDR1 and CDR2: SGHRS and YFSETQ.

This chain connects TRBV5-6 to TRBJ1-2, with 7 bases fitting TRBD1. This CDR3 comprises 13 residues. V shed 2 bases, J shed 6 bases, and the junction held 4 bases outside the gene matches. Germline values: CDR1 SGHDT, CDR2 YYEEEE. The CDR3 sequence: CASSFGTENGYTF. DNA of the CDR3: TGTGCCAGCAGCTTCGGGACAGAGAATGGCTACACCTTC.

The chain joins TRBV29-1 to TRBJ1-1; D perhaps matches TRBD1 (6 bases). Germline values: CDR1 SQVTM, CDR2 ANQGSEA. The CDR3 covers 13 residues. Trimming shortened V by 7 bases and J by 1 base, and 13 bases separated the two germline ends. CDR3 loop: CSARQDWNTEAFF. CDR3 nucleotide sequence: TGCAGCGCCCGACAGGATTGGAACACTGAAGCTTTCTTT.

This sequence joins TRBV7-6 and TRBJ1-2; unclear D gene. Trimming left V 4 bases short and J 0 bases short, with 15 bases between. Germline CDR1 SGHVS, CDR2 FNYEAQ. The CDR3 spans 16 residues. DNA of the CDR3: TGTGCCAGCAGCTACGGACGGAGTCAAGCTAACTATGGCTACACCTTC. Translation: CASSYGRSQANYGYTF.